This T cell receptor (beta chain) is from a study of molecular identifiers for immune sequencing clone quantification. Study context: In the replicates, RNA derived from about 19,000 or 110,000 naive CD8 cells was divided into five parts, and four were sequenced.

Details on this clonotype: What it recognizes is unknown. A much larger clone differs from this one at a single base, so this may be a read error.

Methods described previously were used for bulk TCR libraries, and listed TCR primers were applied. Via MiXCR, TCRdb re-called the PCR reads, giving one row per CDR3 protein. The sample includes hundreds of thousands of distinct CDR3 sequences, about 25% of them seen just once. Study-level results: Detectable among roughly 1 million naive cells, according to reports, was Jurkat TCR RNA spiked in from one cell.

The CDR3 spans 15 residues. V gave up 8 bases and J gave up 5 bases, with 22 bases separating them. The material sequenced was naive CD8+ T cells from blood, with Jurkat cell RNA spiked in. The subset denotes: FACS-sorted CD8+CD4-CCR7+CD45RA+ naive T cells. The rearrangement uses TRBV5-3 and TRBJ1-1; D may be TRBD1 (5 bases). TRBV5-3 is recorded as an ORF, its role being uncertain. This TCR was sampled from a human donor in good health. Some libraries in this study had Jurkat cell RNA spiked in. As DNA, the CDR3 is TGTGCCAGCAGCAGGGAACAGCGTACGAGGACTGAAGCTTTCTTT. Amino acid sequence: CASSREQRTRTEAFF.